This entry lists 10 T cell receptor beta chains sequenced from one sample in a study of OX40 agonist ivuxolimab in advanced cancers. Repertoires were generated with immunoSEQ multiplex PCR, while TCRdb's copy carries only in-frame clones and drops some. This sample has some 79,000 clones; around 90% occur once, and the top ten carry 3.5% to 5%. The starting material was CD4+ or CD8+ T cells sorted from blood, obtained in a trial of the OX40 agonist ivuxolimab. The receptors were sampled from an adult with an advanced solid tumor such as melanoma, head and neck, liver or kidney cancer.

In its sample, this clone was seen a few times. The V gene is TRBV18, the J gene TRBJ2-3; TRBD2 matches 16 bases. The CDR3 runs to 17 residues. Germline V lookup: CDR1 KGHSH, CDR2 LQKENI. After removal of 5 bases from V and 5 bases from J, the junction contained 7 bases not matched to a gene. CDR3 region: CASSTGTSGRAVDTQYF. DNA for the CDR3: TGTGCCAGCTCAACCGGGACTAGCGGGAGGGCCGTAGATACGCAGTATTTT.

The V gene is TRBV5-4, the J gene TRBJ1-2; D may be TRBD1 (6 bases). The CDR3 extends over 15 amino acids. Trimming left V 0 bases short and J 0 bases short, with 9 bases between. The germline CDR1 and CDR2 sequences are SGHNT and YYREEE (reference sequence). CDR3 sequence (DNA): TGTGCCAGCAGCTTGGGGGGGGCCGCTAACTATGGCTACACCTTC. Translated: CASSLGGAANYGYTF.

Here the CDR3 reads CASSSSGIAHNEQFF. The CDR3 DNA reads TGCGCCAGCAGCTCTTCCGGTATAGCCCACAATGAGCAGTTCTTC. This chain uses TRBV5-1 with TRBJ2-1; D gene uncertain. Germline V CDR1 and CDR2: SGHRS, YFSETQ. The CDR3 totals 15 residues. V was cut by 3 bases and J by 5 bases, with 15 bases left in between. Based on the CDR3 plus reference TRBV5-1 and TRBJ2-1, the full variable domain is KAGVTQTPRYLIKTRGQQVTLSCSPISGHRSVSWYQQTPGQGLQFLFEYFSETQRNKGNFPGRFSGRQFSNSRSEMNVSTLELGDSALYLCASSSSGIAHNEQFFGPGTRLTVL.

The CDR3 region has the DNA TGTGCCAGCTCACCCCTCAGGGGGCCGGCTGGAAACACCATATATTTT. It yields the protein CASSPLRGPAGNTIYF. This chain connects TRBV18 to TRBJ1-3; 8 bases are shared with TRBD1. The CDR3 is 16 residues long. Germline V lookup: CDR1 KGHSH, CDR2 LQKENI. J gave up 2 bases and V 3 bases, and 6 bases lay outside the gene matches. Filled out from reference TRBV18 and TRBJ1-3, the complete variable domain reads NAGVMQNPRHLVRRRGQEARLRCSPMKGHSHVYWYRQLPEEGLKFMVYLQKENIIDESGMPKERFSAEFPKEGPSILRIQQVVRGDSAAYFCASSPLRGPAGNTIYFGEGSWLTVV.

This rearrangement joins TRBV6-1 to TRBJ2-3; 11 nucleotides agree with TRBD2. The junction had 8 bases not matched to a gene; V was cut back by 4 bases and J by 2 bases. The germline CDR1 and CDR2 sequences are MNHNS and SASEGT. The CDR3 runs 17 residues. CDR3: CASSGYGLAGSTDTQYF. The CDR3 DNA reads as TGTGCCAGCAGTGGGTACGGACTAGCGGGTTCCACAGATACGCAGTATTTT.

This clone came up a few times. The chain links TRBV6-1 to TRBJ2-7; 8 bases agree with TRBD2. The CDR3 spans 13 residues. Germline V gives CDR1 MNHNS, CDR2 SASEGT. With 7 bases clipped from V and 2 bases from J, the junction kept 4 bases outside the gene matches. Written as DNA, the CDR3 is TGTGCCAGCACAGCGGGAGTCCCCTACGAGCAGTACTTC. Its translation is CASTAGVPYEQYF.

The V call is TRBV19, the J call TRBJ2-5; D possibly corresponds to TRBD1 (5 bases). This CDR3 has 14 residues. The germline CDR1 and CDR2 sequences are LNHDA and SQIVND (reference sequence). The V and J ends lost 5 bases and 3 bases respectively, with 13 bases between them. CDR3 loop: CASSPRGRKETQYF. The CDR3 DNA is TGTGCCAGTAGTCCTAGGGGCAGAAAAGAGACCCAGTACTTC.

This clone has a single count. J is TRBJ2-2 and V is TRBV11-3, with a possible D match to TRBD1 (5 bases). Trimming left V 1 base short and J 6 bases short, with 12 bases between. CDR1 is SGHNT and CDR2 is YENEEA in the germline V gene. This CDR3 comprises 15 residues. The CDR3 sequence is CASSLVRVGAGELFF. CDR3 DNA sequence: TGTGCCAGCAGCTTAGTCAGGGTCGGCGCCGGGGAGCTGTTTTTT.

V and J are TRBV13 and TRBJ2-7; D is undetermined. CDR3 length: 14 residues. Germline values: CDR1 PRHDT, CDR2 FYEKMQ (reference sequence). Trimming removed 1 base at V and 2 bases at J, with 9 bases between. In nucleotides, the CDR3 is TGTGCCAGCAGCTTAGCCCGGCCAACCTACGAGCAGTACTTC. The encoded protein is CASSLARPTYEQYF.

The chain joins TRBV15 to TRBJ1-5; no reliable D call. Trimming pared 5 bases from V and 1 base from J, leaving 12 bases between. In germline, CDR1 is LNHNV, CDR2 YYDKDF (reference sequence). There are 15 residues in the CDR3. The CDR3 DNA reads TGTGCCACCAGCCCCCAGACACTGAGCAATCAGCCCCAGCATTTT. This translates into CATSPQTLSNQPQHF.